This passage covers 8 T cell receptor beta chains from one sample sequenced in a study of shared clonotypes between healthy human individuals. Sequencing was performed with immunoSEQ multiplex PCR; in TCRdb, only in-frame clones are kept and a portion is missing. The table has 2,500,000 or so clones, 85% to 95% seen once. Sequenced sample: naive CD4+ T cells from PBMCs. As to subset: CD45RA+ positively selected. These receptor sequences come from a man between 18 and 35 years old in good health. Some clones in this sample may be carry-over from other donors' samples.

This sequence joins TRBV5-8 and TRBJ2-5; D is undetermined. CDR3 length: 14 amino acids. Germline V CDR1 and CDR2: SGHTS, YDEGEE. The V and J ends lost 1 base and 1 base respectively, with 8 bases between them. CDR3 nucleotides: TGTGCCAGCAGCTTGTTGAGGATCCAAGAGACCCAGTACTTC. Amino acid sequence: CASSLLRIQETQYF.

As for this clone: Other DNA sequences in this sample translate to the same CDR3. CDR3 loop: CAWSVGGAGANVLTF. CDR3 nucleotides: TGTGCCTGGAGTGTGGGAGGGGCTGGGGCCAACGTCCTGACTTTC. The rearrangement uses TRBV30 and TRBJ2-6, with 7 bases identical to TRBD2. The trim removed 0 bases at V and 2 bases at J, leaving 1 base unmatched. There are 15 residues in the CDR3. Germline V gene sequence: CDR1 GTSNPN, CDR2 SVGIG (reference sequence).

This chain uses TRBV6-1 with TRBJ2-7; tentative D call: TRBD2 (5 bases). Looked up from germline, CDR1 is MNHNS and CDR2 is SASEGT. This CDR3 has 12 residues. Trimming removed 8 bases at V and 7 bases at J, with 15 bases between. The CDR3 nucleotides read TGTGCCAGCGACGTGAGCCGGGGAGAGCAGTACTTC. It yields the protein CASDVSRGEQYF.

The chain is built from TRBV5-1 and TRBJ2-7, with 8 positions matching TRBD2. This CDR3 has 13 residues. V shed 5 bases and J 5 bases; nucleotides not matched to a gene: 6. In germline, CDR1 is SGHRS, CDR2 YFSETQ. DNA for the CDR3: TGCGCCAGCAGTCGGTCCGGGGGGGACGAGCAGTACTTC. It yields the protein CASSRSGGDEQYF.

The chain recombines TRBV2 with TRBJ1-2, with D possibly being TRBD1 (5 bases). Germline V gives CDR1 SNHLY, CDR2 FYNNEI. V gave up 6 bases and J gave up 4 bases, with 18 bases separating them. There are 15 residues in the CDR3. The CDR3: CASSPGGRAIYGYTF. The CDR3 bases are TGTGCCAGCAGCCCTGGGGGGAGGGCCATCTATGGCTACACCTTC.

This chain connects TRBV7-2 to TRBJ2-2, with D unresolved. V was shortened by 5 bases and J by 1 base, with 11 bases between the two germline ends. The CDR3 length is 15 residues. The germline V gene has CDR1 SGHTA and CDR2 FQGNSA. The CDR3 sequence: CASSLGSWNTGELFF. CDR3 nucleotides: TGTGCCAGCAGCCTCGGATCGTGGAACACCGGGGAGCTGTTTTTT.

The rearrangement links TRBV5-1 to TRBJ2-5; TRBD1 aligns across 7 bases. The CDR3 spans 13 residues. The germline V gene has CDR1 SGHRS and CDR2 YFSETQ. The ends lost 4 bases at V and 4 bases at J; junction bases unmatched: 4. CDR3 amino acids: CASSQGVRETQYF. CDR3 nucleotides: TGCGCCAGCAGCCAGGGGGTCCGAGAGACCCAGTACTTC.

This chain joins TRBV28 and TRBJ1-6, with D unclear. Per germline, CDR1 MDHEN and CDR2 SYDVKM. This CDR3 is built from 14 residues. V was pared by 2 bases and J by 6 bases, with 8 bases between. The CDR3 here is CASSLRTFNSPLHF. The DNA for the CDR3 is TGTGCCAGCAGTTTACGGACTTTTAATTCACCCCTCCACTTT. The complete variable domain, with remaining parts taken from reference TRBV28 and TRBJ1-6, reads DVKVTQSSRYLVKRTGEKVFLECVQDMDHENMFWYRQDPGLGLRLIYFSYDVKMKEKGDIPEGYSVSREKKERFSLILESASTNQTSMYLCASSLRTFNSPLHFGNGTRLTVT.